This T cell receptor beta chain was captured by sequencing in a study of blood T cell repertoires in COVID-19. Whole-study context: There were acute and convalescent COVID-19 samples, and they came from the United States, Italy and Spain.

Per the study methods: Reference gene primer amplification gave estimated nucleated cell counts. Assay: immunoSEQ multiplex PCR; the TCRdb copy retains only in-frame clones and omits some. For V, J and clone size, that table is used; D and trimming come from the DNA. In the table there are about 280,000 clones, around 92% of which are singletons. V was clipped by 4 bases and J by 7 bases; unmatched bases: 5. Germline loops: CDR1 SGHDN, CDR2 FVKESK. The CDR3 has 16 amino acids. The V and J genes are TRBV14 and TRBJ2-1, with 15 bases identical to TRBD2. This TCR derives from a woman between 25 and 40 years old with COVID-19, enrolled during active disease. Sequences were obtained from peripheral blood. The CDR3 region has the DNA TGTGCCAGCAGCCCCTTAGGACTAGCGGGGGGGAATGAGCAGTTCTTC. This encodes CASSPLGLAGGNEQFF.